The T cell receptor (beta chain) under discussion was sequenced for a study of blood T cell repertoires in COVID-19. About the research overall: T cells, B-cell-depleted T cells, or PBMCs supplied cDNA or gDNA.

Clones were read by immunoSEQ multiplex PCR, and TCRdb kept only the in-frame ones, dropping some. The table shows fewer than 300,000 clones, with 80% to 90% occurring only once. V lost 5 bases and J lost 10; bases outside the gene matches: 7. Germline CDR1 SNHLY, CDR2 FYNNEI. The CDR3 contains 13 residues. This receptor was taken from an elderly man with acute or convalescent COVID-19. The sequencing sample was made of peripheral blood. This chain joins TRBV2 and TRBJ2-1; 8 bases align to TRBD1. Written as DNA, the CDR3 is TGTGCCAGCAGTACAGGACAGGGCTTGGAGCAGTTCTTC. Translating it yields CASSTGQGLEQFF.